A single count supports the clone carrying this T cell receptor beta chain. This sample was included in a study of CD8+ T cells in alopecia areata. Extraction of RNA preceded its reverse transcription into cDNA, which served as the sequencing template. Profiling relied on immunoSEQ multiplex PCR, and the TCRdb table lists in-frame clones only, not all of them. The table includes 130,000 or so clones, roughly nine tenths detected once. The germline CDR1 and CDR2 sequences are LGHNA and YNFKEQ. The CDR3 spans 15 residues. Trimming shortened V by 2 bases and J by 2 bases, and 13 bases separated the two germline ends. Treatment defined: oral pan-JAK inhibitor, 5-10 mg twice daily.

This chain links TRBV4-2 with TRBJ2-7; D ambiguous. Specimen: CD8+ T cells sorted from blood, collected at week 4, from a patient treated with tofacitinib. This clonotype was sampled from a human donor with alopecia areata. The CDR3 coding sequence is TGTGCCAGCAGCCAAAACCGACCGTCGGCCTACGAGCAGTACTTC. Translating it yields CASSQNRPSAYEQYF.